A single T cell receptor (beta chain) is shown here with its context. It has no known antigen specificity. The sample holds no much larger clone one base away, and base qualities are not on file. Each collaborating institution followed its own protocols to collect whole blood in K2EDTA tubes. For TCRbeta analysis, collaborators shipped samples in one of three forms: frozen whole blood, isolated PBMCs, or DNA extracted from either of those sample types. TCRbeta CDR3 regions were amplified from genomic DNA using the immunoSEQ Assay, a bias-controlled multiplex PCR. The study's own analysis went as follows. Nucleated cell counts per sample were estimated from amplification of reference gene primers within the assay. To quantify the absolute abundance of each unique TCRbeta CDR3 rearrangement, sequence reads were collapsed and filtered. For each sample, productive Simpson clonality was calculated as the square root of Simpson's diversity index over productive rearrangements. TCRdb stores this immuneACCESS table with in-frame sequences only. Part of the clones is absent; in the studies checked, under half of the shortfall reflects unresolved V genes, and no reason is known for the rest. The DNA gave D and trimming, while V, J and clone size come from that table. The sample table records 70,000 or so clones; roughly 74% of these occur just once. The ten largest make up 15% to 19% of the sample.

These data belong to a study of blood T cell repertoires in COVID-19 (dated by TCRdb to about 2020). Concerning the study at large: Collaborator samples came from the United States, Italy and Spain and covered acute and convalescent phases of COVID-19. A freely available public database, intended as a resource for researchers studying the immune response to SARS-CoV-2, is where the repertoires were released. The prospective study material was composed of cDNA or gDNA derived from T cells, B-cell-depleted T cells, or PBMCs. A de-identified subject ID, COVID-19 status, age in years and sex were almost always included in the sample metadata. Deeply sampled blood TCRbeta repertoires from subjects exposed to, actively infected with, or recovered from COVID-19 were included in the dataset. The samples were drawn from the first 160 participants of the ongoing ImmuneRACE study and from 1,254 subjects provided by 6 global collaborators. Where available, HLA class I and class II types were taken from metadata supplied by the sample provider and were not determined by assay-based typing.

Germline trimming: 5 bases from V, 1 base from J; junction bases outside gene matches: 4. According to the germline V gene, CDR1 reads KGHSH and CDR2 reads LQKENI. The CDR3 contains 14 residues, cysteine and phenylalanine counted. Solely the CDR3 DNA is kept, with 42 bases framed from the first base. Paper-wide results and their limitations: Clinical and demographic metadata were provided uncurated, with the amount varying by source and participant.

The sample consisted of peripheral blood. The source of this sequence is a human donor in a cohort sampled during active COVID-19. The chain is assembled from TRBV18 and TRBJ1-1; 7 bases in the junction line up with TRBD1. Read as DNA, the sequence is TGTGCCAGCTCATTGGGACAGAAGAACACTGAAGCTTTCTTT. Its translation reads: CASSLGQKNTEAFF.